This is a list of T cell receptor beta chains from one sample in a study of blood T cell repertoires in COVID-19. Libraries were prepared by immunoSEQ multiplex PCR; TCRdb keeps only in-frame clonotypes and omits some of them. Of approximately 120,000 clones in the sample, about three quarters were seen once. Material: peripheral blood. The receptors were gathered from a human donor in a cohort sampled during active or convalescent COVID-19. CDR3s include the opening cysteine and the closing phenylalanine or tryptophan. The order of the fields is J gene, V gene, clone size, D gene, CDR3 DNA, CDR3 protein. The D gene is left open where the match is weak. Rows may omit the clone size; those that give it use once, few, many or a size class.

TRBJ1-1 TRBV5-1 . . TGCGCCAGCAGCTTGGTGAACAGTCTGAACACTGAAGCTTTCTTT CASSLVNSLNTEAFF
TRBJ1-1 TRBV11-3 once TRBD1 TGTGCCAGCAGCCTAGGACAGGGAGAAGCTTTCTTT CASSLGQGEAFF
TRBJ1-2 TRBV28 few . TGTGCCAGCAGCCCCCCGGAGGCCTATGGCTACACCTTC CASSPPEAYGYTF
TRBJ2-3 TRBV29-1 . TRBD2 TGCAGCGTTGATGGGGGGGGTTACACAGATACGCAGTATTTT CSVDGGGYTDTQYF
TRBJ2-7 TRBV3-1/TRBV3-2 . TRBD2 TGTGCCAGCAGCCAAGGACCGGGAGGCCCCAAGTCTCCCGAGCAGTACTTC CASSQGPGGPKSPEQYF
TRBJ1-2 TRBV9 . . TGTGCCAGCAGCGTCTCAGGCTTGGGCTATGGCTACACCTTC CASSVSGLGYGYTF
TRBJ1-4 TRBV19 . TRBD1 TGTGCCAGTAGTGTCCGACAGGGACTCAATGAAAAACTGTTTTTT CASSVRQGLNEKLFF
TRBJ1-1 TRBV4-1 . . TGCGCCAGCAGCCAACCAGGGAACACTGAAGCTTTCTTT CASSQPGNTEAFF
TRBJ2-1 TRBV18 . TRBD2 TGTGCCAGCTCACCTGGACTAGCGGGAGGGCCGAGTTTTTTGTCGCAGTTCTTC CASSPGLAGGPSFLSQFF
TRBJ2-7 TRBV29-1 . . TGCAGCGTTGAGTTGGAGCTCCCCTACGAGCAGTACTTC CSVELELPYEQYF
TRBJ2-5 TRBV5-1 . . TGCGCCAGCAGCTTGGTTATCGGGTTAGAGACCCAGTACTTC CASSLVIGLETQYF
TRBJ1-1 TRBV6-5 . . TGTGCCAGCAGTTATTTTCATCCGCAGGGAGAAGCTTTCTTT CASSYFHPQGEAFF
TRBJ1-1 TRBV3-1/TRBV3-2 few . TGTGCCAGCAGCCAAGATGTGGGAGTGCTGAACACTGAAGCTTTCTTT CASSQDVGVLNTEAFF